The 7 T cell receptor beta chains reported below all come from one sample, sequenced in a study of blood T cell repertoires in COVID-19 (TCRdb year 2020). The method was the immunoSEQ multiplex PCR assay. Drawn from immuneACCESS, this table holds only the in-frame rearrangements with V and J called that TCRdb kept. Clones are partly lost; checked studies trace under half to an unresolved V gene and leave the rest unexplained. This sample holds 350,000 or so clones; 92% were observed only once. Of the sample, 15% to 20% falls within the top ten clones. The sample comprised PBMCs or T cells enriched from blood (not recorded which). All receptors come from a woman in her 30s who had recovered from COVID-19.

The chain links TRBV27 to TRBJ2-5, with D perhaps TRBD1 (5 bases). V gave up 8 bases and J gave up 4 bases, with 11 bases separating them. Germline CDR1 MNHEY, CDR2 SMNVEV (reference sequence). The CDR3 extends over 12 amino acids. CDR3 sequence (DNA): TGTGCCAGCTGGAGACAGTCAGAGACCCAGTACTTC. Translation gives CASWRQSETQYF.

The chain has TRBV5-1 and TRBJ1-1; no clear D. This CDR3 has 12 residues. Per germline, CDR1 SGHRS and CDR2 YFSETQ. The V end lost 0 bases, the J end lost 5 bases, and 5 bases lay between the germline ends. CDR3 DNA: TGCGCCAGCAGCTTGGACGGTACTGAAGCTTTCTTT. This codes for CASSLDGTEAFF.

In this sample, this clone turned up once. CDR3: CASSYARFQPQHF. CDR3 nucleotide sequence: TGTGCCAGCAGTTACGCCAGATTTCAGCCCCAGCATTTT. The chain is built from TRBV6-5 and TRBJ1-5, with D uncertain. This CDR3 contains 13 residues. Trimming removed 2 bases from V and 6 bases from J, with 8 bases in between. Germline V gene data show CDR1 as MNHEY and CDR2 as SVGAGI.

The chain is built from TRBV7-8 and TRBJ2-1; perhaps TRBD1 as D (5 bases). V was shortened by 5 bases and J by 3 bases, with 11 bases between the two germline ends. This CDR3 has 14 amino acids. CDR1 and CDR2 from the germline V gene are SGHVS and FQNEAQ. The CDR3 DNA reads TGTGCCAGCAGCCCAGGGTCCTTCTACAATGAGCAGTTCTTC. The encoded protein is CASSPGSFYNEQFF.

The chain has TRBV28 and TRBJ2-7; D is perhaps TRBD2 (5 bases). Germline V gives CDR1 MDHEN, CDR2 SYDVKM. V lost 7 bases to trimming and J lost 5 bases, with 12 bases between them. The length of the CDR3 is 12 residues. In nucleotides, the CDR3 is TGTGCCAGCAACCCCCCGGGGAACGAGCAGTACTTC. It translates to CASNPPGNEQYF.

The J gene is TRBJ2-3, the V gene TRBV15; D may be TRBD1 (6 bases). Germline V gene data show CDR1 as LNHNV and CDR2 as YYDKDF (reference sequence). V was pared by 4 bases and J by 5 bases, with 13 bases between. CDR3 length: 14 amino acids. CDR3 DNA sequence: TGTGCCACCAGCACGCCAGGGGTGGTAGATACGCAGTATTTT. As protein: CATSTPGVVDTQYF. The full variable domain, in which reference TRBV15 and TRBJ2-3 provide the parts outside the CDR3, is DAMVIQNPRYQVTQFGKPVTLSCSQTLNHNVMYWYQQKSSQAPKLLFHYYDKDFNNEADTPDNFQSRRPNTSFCFLDIRSPGLGDTAMYLCATSTPGVVDTQYFGPGTRLTVL.

The V and J genes are TRBV25-1 and TRBJ2-4; the D gene is possibly TRBD2 (5 bases). CDR1 is MGHDK, CDR2 SYGVNS, per germline. V lost 8 bases and J 6 bases, leaving 14 bases between the germline ends. The CDR3 is 13 amino acids. CDR3 in amino acids: CASEGRGRNIQYF. The CDR3 DNA is TGTGCCAGCGAAGGACGGGGAAGAAACATTCAGTACTTC.